Here is one T cell receptor beta chain with its context. The antigen is not known. Since a much larger clone is just one base distant, this may be a read error. This likely comes from a read error, as the CDR3 has no conserved phenylalanine or tryptophan at its end. The data belong to a study of breast tumors, draining lymph nodes, adjacent tissues. The lymph nodes were axillary draining lymph nodes from breast cancer patients. Germline CDR1 MNHEY, CDR2 SMNVEV (reference sequence). With V trimmed by 8 bases and J by 9 bases, 6 bases remained unmatched. The CDR3 totals 13 residues. One entry per CDR3 protein results from TCRdb running MiXCR on the multiplex PCR reads. The table lists 100,000 or so distinct CDR3 sequences, 21% of them singletons, with less than 1.5% in the top ten. Study-wide results and caveats: The lymph node origin of tumor T cells was framed as consistent with a hypothesis, not demonstrated. Compared with lymph nodes, tumors were less diverse; compared with nontumor tissue, more. The data were judged consistent with most tumor T cells coming from lymph node and expanding in tumor. Luminal-like breast cancer showed significantly greater tumor-nontumor repertoire similarity than basal-like breast cancer did.

This sequence was found in a female donor with breast cancer. Some clones in this sample may be carry-over from other donors' samples. The sequencing sample was made of axillary lymph node tissue. The chain links TRBV27 to TRBJ1-6; TRBD1 matches at 8 bases. The CDR3 nucleotides read TGTGCCAGCGGAGACAGGGGACGTTCACCCCTCCACTCT. Its translation: CASGDRGRSPLHS.